The 7 T cell receptor beta chains presented below share a single source sample, sequenced in a study of blood T cell repertoires in COVID-19. Profiled with immunoSEQ multiplex PCR; TCRdb holds only in-frame clones, not every one. The data show over 200,000 clones, approximately 80% seen once. The sample comprised PBMCs or T cells enriched from blood (not recorded which). Source of these receptors: a man aged 35 to 55 who had recovered from COVID-19.

J is TRBJ1-1 and V is TRBV29-1; D ambiguous. Germline values: CDR1 SQVTM, CDR2 ANQGSEA. The germline V and J ends were trimmed by 8 bases and 4 bases, with 11 bases remaining between them. The CDR3 spans 11 residues. CDR3 DNA: TGCAGCTCCGCGGGCGGCACTGAAGCTTTCTTT. This codes for CSSAGGTEAFF.

This chain links TRBV29-1 with TRBJ1-4, with D unresolved. This CDR3 has 15 residues. The V gene's germline CDR1 is SQVTM and CDR2 ANQGSEA. Trimming left V 3 bases short and J 6 bases short, with 17 bases between. The CDR3: CSVESNDGGDEKLFF. The CDR3, as DNA: TGCAGCGTTGAGTCGAACGACGGCGGCGATGAAAAACTGTTTTTT. Looking up the rest from reference TRBV29-1 and TRBJ1-4 gives the full variable domain: SAVISQKPSRDICQRGTSLTIQCQVDSQVTMMFWYRQQPGQSLTLIATANQGSEATYESGFVIDKFPISRPNLTFSTLTVSNMSPEDSSIYLCSVESNDGGDEKLFFGSGTQLSVL.

This clone was seen only a few times. This CDR3 reads CASSSTFGQVPFF. For the CDR3, the DNA is TGTGCCAGCAGCTCCACATTCGGACAGGTGCCGTTCTTC. This chain joins TRBV7-2 and TRBJ2-1; 7 bases fit TRBD1. The CDR3 runs to 13 residues. Germline lookup yields CDR1 SGHTA and CDR2 FQGNSA. V shed 4 bases, J shed 15 bases, and the junction held 12 bases outside the gene matches.

The gene calls are TRBV7-9 and TRBJ1-1, with TRBD1 matching over 7 bases. CDR3 length equals 14 residues. Germline CDR1 is SEHNR and CDR2 is FQNEAQ (reference sequence). V shed 5 bases, J shed 4 bases, and the junction held 7 bases outside the gene matches. CDR3 residues: CASSQGTASTEAFF. The CDR3 nucleotides read TGTGCCAGCAGCCAAGGGACAGCTAGCACTGAAGCTTTCTTT.

The gene calls are TRBV9 and TRBJ2-3; tentatively, D is TRBD2 (7 bases). Trimming removed 4 bases from V and 5 bases from J, with 17 bases in between. This CDR3 spans 15 amino acids. Germline V gene lookup returns CDR1 SGDLS and CDR2 YYNGEE. The CDR3 loop reads CASSQFGGGGDTQYF. In nucleotides, the CDR3 is TGTGCCAGCAGCCAGTTTGGGGGGGGCGGAGATACGCAGTATTTT.

The chain carries TRBV28 and TRBJ2-7, with 8 bases lining up with TRBD1. Germline assignment: CDR1 MDHEN and CDR2 SYDVKM. The CDR3 contains 14 residues. The junction had 6 bases not matched to a gene; V was cut back by 6 bases and J by 2 bases. CDR3 bases: TGTGCCAGCAGCACTACAGGGGGAGCCTACGAGCAGTACTTC. This encodes CASSTTGGAYEQYF.

CDR3 bases: TGTGCCAGCAGAGTGGGACTTACAGCCGAGCAGTACTTC. Its protein is CASRVGLTAEQYF. The chain uses TRBV2 and TRBJ2-7; tentatively, D is TRBD2 (6 bases). The CDR3 extends over 13 amino acids. Looked up from germline, CDR1 is SNHLY and CDR2 is FYNNEI. Trimming took off 6 bases at V and 6 bases at J, with 15 bases between the two ends.